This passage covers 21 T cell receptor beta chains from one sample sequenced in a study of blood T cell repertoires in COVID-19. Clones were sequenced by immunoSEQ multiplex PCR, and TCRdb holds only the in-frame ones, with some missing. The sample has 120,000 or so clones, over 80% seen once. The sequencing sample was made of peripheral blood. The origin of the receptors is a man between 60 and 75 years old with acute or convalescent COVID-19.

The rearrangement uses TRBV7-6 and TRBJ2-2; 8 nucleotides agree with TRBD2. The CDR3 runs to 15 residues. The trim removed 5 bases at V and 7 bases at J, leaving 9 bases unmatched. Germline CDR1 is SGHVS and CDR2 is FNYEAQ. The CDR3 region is CASSPTSGWIGELFF. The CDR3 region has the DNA TGTGCCAGCAGCCCTACTAGCGGCTGGATCGGGGAGCTGTTTTTT.

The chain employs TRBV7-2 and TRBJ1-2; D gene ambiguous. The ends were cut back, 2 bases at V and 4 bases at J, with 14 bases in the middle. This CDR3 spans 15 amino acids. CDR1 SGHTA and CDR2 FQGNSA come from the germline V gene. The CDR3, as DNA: TGTGCCAGCAGCTTACGGCAGGTCCCTGGCTATGGCTACACCTTC. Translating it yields CASSLRQVPGYGYTF.

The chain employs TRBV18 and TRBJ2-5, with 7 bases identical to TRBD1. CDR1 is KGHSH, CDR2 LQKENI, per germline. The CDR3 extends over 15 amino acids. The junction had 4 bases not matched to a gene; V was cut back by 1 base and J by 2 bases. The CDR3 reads CASSPRQGYQETQYF. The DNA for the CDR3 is TGTGCCAGCTCACCACGACAGGGATATCAAGAGACCCAGTACTTC.

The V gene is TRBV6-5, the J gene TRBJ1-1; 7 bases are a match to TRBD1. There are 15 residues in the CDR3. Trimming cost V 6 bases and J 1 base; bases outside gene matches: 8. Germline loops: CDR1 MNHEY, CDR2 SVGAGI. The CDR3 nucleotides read TGTGCCAGCAGGGGCCCGGGACAGAGGAACACTGAAGCTTTCTTT. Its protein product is CASRGPGQRNTEAFF.

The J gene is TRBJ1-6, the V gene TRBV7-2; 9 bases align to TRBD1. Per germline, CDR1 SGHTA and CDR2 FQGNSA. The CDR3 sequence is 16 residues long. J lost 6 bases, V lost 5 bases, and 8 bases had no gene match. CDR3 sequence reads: CASSLGGDRVNSPLHF. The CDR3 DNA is TGTGCCAGCAGCCTGGGAGGGGACAGGGTTAATTCACCCCTCCACTTT.

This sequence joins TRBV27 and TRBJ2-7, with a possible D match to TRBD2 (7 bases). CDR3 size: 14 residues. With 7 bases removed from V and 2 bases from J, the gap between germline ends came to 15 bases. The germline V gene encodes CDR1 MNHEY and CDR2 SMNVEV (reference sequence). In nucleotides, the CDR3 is TGTGCCAGCAACAGGGCTAGCGGTACCTACGAGCAGTACTTC. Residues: CASNRASGTYEQYF.

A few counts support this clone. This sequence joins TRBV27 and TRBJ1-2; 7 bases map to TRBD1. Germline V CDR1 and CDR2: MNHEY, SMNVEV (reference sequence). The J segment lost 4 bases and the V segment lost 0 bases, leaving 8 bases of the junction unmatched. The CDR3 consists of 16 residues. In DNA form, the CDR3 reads TGTGCCAGCAGTTTATCTCGACAGGGAGGTCGCTATGGCTACACCTTC. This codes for CASSLSRQGGRYGYTF.

The CDR3 DNA reads TGTGCCAGTCGGAAGTCAGGGGTCACTGAAGCTTTCTTT. Protein product: CASRKSGVTEAFF. This sequence joins TRBV6-4 and TRBJ1-1, with a weak D call TRBD1 (6 bases). The CDR3 runs to 13 residues. Germline CDR1 is MRHNA and CDR2 is SNTAGT. Trimming removed 9 bases at V and 4 bases at J, with 15 bases between.

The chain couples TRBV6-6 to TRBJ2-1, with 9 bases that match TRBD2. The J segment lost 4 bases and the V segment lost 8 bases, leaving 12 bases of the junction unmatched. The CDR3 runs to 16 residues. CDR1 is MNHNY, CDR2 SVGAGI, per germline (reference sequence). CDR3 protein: CASPDTGTSRYNEQFF. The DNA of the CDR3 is TGTGCCAGCCCAGACACCGGGACTAGCCGATACAATGAGCAGTTCTTC.

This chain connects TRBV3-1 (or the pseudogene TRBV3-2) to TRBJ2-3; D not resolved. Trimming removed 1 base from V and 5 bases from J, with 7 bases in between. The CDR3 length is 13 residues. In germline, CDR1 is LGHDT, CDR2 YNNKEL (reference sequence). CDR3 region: CASSQGARDTQYF. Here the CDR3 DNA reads TGTGCCAGCAGCCAAGGGGCAAGAGATACGCAGTATTTT.

CDR3 bases: TGTGCCAGCAGTTACGGGATACCTACTAACTATGGCTACACCTTC. It codes for CASSYGIPTNYGYTF. The chain recombines TRBV13 with TRBJ1-2; D remains ambiguous. V lost 6 bases and J lost 0, with 14 bases in between. CDR1 PRHDT and CDR2 FYEKMQ come from the germline V gene (reference sequence). The CDR3 loop spans 15 amino acids.

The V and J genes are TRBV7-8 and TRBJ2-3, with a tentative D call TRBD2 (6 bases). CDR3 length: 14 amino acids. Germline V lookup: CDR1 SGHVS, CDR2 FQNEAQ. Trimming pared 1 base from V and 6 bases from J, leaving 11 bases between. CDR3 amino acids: CASSLGLDLDTQYF. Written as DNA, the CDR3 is TGTGCCAGCAGCTTAGGACTAGATTTGGATACGCAGTATTTT.

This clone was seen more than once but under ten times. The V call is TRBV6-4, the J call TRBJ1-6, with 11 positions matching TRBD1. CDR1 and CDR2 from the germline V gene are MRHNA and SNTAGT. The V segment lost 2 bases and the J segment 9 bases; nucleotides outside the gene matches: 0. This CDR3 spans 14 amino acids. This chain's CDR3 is CASSDGQGASPLHF. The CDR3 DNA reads TGTGCCAGCAGTGACGGACAGGGGGCTTCACCCCTCCACTTT.

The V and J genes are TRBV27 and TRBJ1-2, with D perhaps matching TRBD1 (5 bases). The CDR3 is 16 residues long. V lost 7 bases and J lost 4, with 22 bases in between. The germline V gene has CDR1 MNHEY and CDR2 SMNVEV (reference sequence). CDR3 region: CASTPSGGGFSYGYTF. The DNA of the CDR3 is TGTGCCAGCACTCCAAGCGGGGGGGGATTTAGCTATGGCTACACCTTC.

CDR3 in DNA: TGCGCCAGCAGCCCAACAGTGATTACGAACACTGAAGCTTTCTTT. It specifies CASSPTVITNTEAFF. This chain links TRBV5-1 with TRBJ1-1; no definite D call. Germline V gene sequence: CDR1 SGHRS, CDR2 YFSETQ. V was cut by 4 bases and J by 1 base, with 14 bases left in between. The CDR3 totals 15 residues. Full variable domain (remainder filled in from reference TRBV5-1 and TRBJ1-1): KAGVTQTPRYLIKTRGQQVTLSCSPISGHRSVSWYQQTPGQGLQFLFEYFSETQRNKGNFPGRFSGRQFSNSRSEMNVSTLELGDSALYLCASSPTVITNTEAFFGQGTRLTVV.

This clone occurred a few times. In nucleotides, the CDR3 is TGTGCCAGCAGGCGAGGACAGGGGATCTACGAGCAGTACTTC. Translated: CASRRGQGIYEQYF. The gene calls are TRBV6-5 and TRBJ2-7, with 9 bases identical to TRBD1. The germline V gene encodes CDR1 MNHEY and CDR2 SVGAGI. Trimming removed 6 bases from V and 3 bases from J; junction bases left unmatched: 6. The length of the CDR3 is 14 residues.

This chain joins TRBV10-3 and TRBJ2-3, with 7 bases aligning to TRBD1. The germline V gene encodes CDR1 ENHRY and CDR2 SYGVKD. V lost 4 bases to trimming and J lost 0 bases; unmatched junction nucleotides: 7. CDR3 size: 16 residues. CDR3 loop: CAISGTTGQSTDTQYF. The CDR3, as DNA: TGTGCCATCAGTGGAACGACAGGGCAAAGCACAGATACGCAGTATTTT.

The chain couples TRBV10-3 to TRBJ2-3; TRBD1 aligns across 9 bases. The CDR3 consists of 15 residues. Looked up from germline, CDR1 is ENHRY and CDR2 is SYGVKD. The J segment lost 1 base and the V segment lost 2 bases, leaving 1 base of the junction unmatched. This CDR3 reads CAISEGQGRTDTQYF. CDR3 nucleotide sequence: TGTGCCATCAGTGAGGGACAGGGGCGCACAGATACGCAGTATTTT.

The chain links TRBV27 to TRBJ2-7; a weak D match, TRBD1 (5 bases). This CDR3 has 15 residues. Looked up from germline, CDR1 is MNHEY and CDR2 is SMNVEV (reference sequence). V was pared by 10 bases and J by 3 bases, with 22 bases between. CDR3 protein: CATKRGTSALYEQYF. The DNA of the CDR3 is TGTGCCACCAAAAGGGGCACCTCGGCCCTCTACGAGCAGTACTTC.

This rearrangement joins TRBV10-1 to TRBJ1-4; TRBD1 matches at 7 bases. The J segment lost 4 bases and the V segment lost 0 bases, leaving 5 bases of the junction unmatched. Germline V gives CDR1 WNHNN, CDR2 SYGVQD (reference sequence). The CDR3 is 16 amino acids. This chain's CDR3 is CASSESSTGVNEKLFF. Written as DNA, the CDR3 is TGCGCCAGCAGTGAGTCGAGTACAGGGGTTAATGAAAAACTGTTTTTT.

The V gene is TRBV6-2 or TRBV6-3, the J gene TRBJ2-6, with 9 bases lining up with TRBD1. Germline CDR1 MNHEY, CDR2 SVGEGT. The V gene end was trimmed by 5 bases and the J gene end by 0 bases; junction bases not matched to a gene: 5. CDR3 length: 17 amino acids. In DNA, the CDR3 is TGTGCCAGCAGTGACAGGGGGGGAAACTCTGGGGCCAACGTCCTGACTTTC. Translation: CASSDRGGNSGANVLTF.